A selection of T cell receptor beta chains follows, all from one sample in a study of CD8 T cells in ankylosing spondylitis. Each CDR3 protein is one row after TCRdb ran MiXCR on the 5' RACE reads. The sample gives 150,000 to 200,000 distinct CDR3 sequences, 30% to 35% of which show up once; 4.5% to 6% is in the top ten. The sample comprised synovial fluid, either unsorted or a sorted T cell fraction (not recorded which). These TCRs come from a male donor with ankylosing spondylitis. The CDR3 runs from the conserved cysteine through the conserved F or W. D genes are given only for firm matches. Only some rows state a clone size, as once, few, many or a class for expanded clones.

CDR3,DNA,D,V,J,size
CASSPYGAEQYF,TGTGCCAGCAGCCCCTATGGGGCCGAGCAGTACTTC,NA,TRBV3-1,TRBJ2-7,NA
CATSDLTGGDTQYF,TGTGCCACCAGTGACTTGACAGGAGGGGATACGCAGTATTTT,NA,TRBV24-1,TRBJ2-3,few
CSARGLASYEQYF,TGCAGTGCTAGAGGGCTAGCCTCCTACGAGCAGTACTTC,NA,TRBV20-1,TRBJ2-7,few
CASSEGQRYTEAFF,TGTGCCAGCAGTGAGGGACAGCGATACACTGAAGCTTTCTTT,TRBD1,TRBV2,TRBJ1-1,once
CASKVQGGTNEKLFF,TGTGCCAGCAAGGTACAGGGGGGGACTAATGAAAAACTGTTTTTT,TRBD1,TRBV6-1,TRBJ1-4,once
CASSLGPRTGMGMPNSPLHF,TGTGCCAGCAGCTTGGGGCCTCGGACAGGGATGGGGATGCCCAATTCACCCCTCCACTTT,TRBD1,TRBV5-4,TRBJ1-6,NA
CASSLGGAADTQYF,TGTGCCAGCAGCTTAGGGGGCGCAGCAGATACGCAGTATTTT,NA,TRBV7-2,TRBJ2-3,NA
CASSSYGGGASEQFF,TGTGCCAGCAGCTCATACGGCGGGGGGGCCAGTGAGCAGTTCTTC,TRBD2,TRBV11-2,TRBJ2-1,NA
CASSFLRQSTDTQYF,TGTGCCAGCAGTTTTCTTCGGCAGAGCACAGATACGCAGTATTTT,NA,TRBV12-3/TRBV12-4,TRBJ2-3,NA
CASSLNLAANTGELFF,TGTGCCAGCAGCTTAAACTTGGCGGCAAACACCGGGGAGCTGTTTTTT,NA,TRBV7-3,TRBJ2-2,few
CASSHRQGGGYTF,TGTGCCAGCAGCCACCGACAGGGGGGAGGCTACACCTTC,TRBD1,TRBV3-1,TRBJ1-2,few
CSARDRSLFYGYTF,TGCAGTGCAAGGGACCGTTCCTTATTCTATGGCTACACCTTC,NA,TRBV20-1,TRBJ1-2,few
CASSWGTGGETQYF,TGCGCCAGCAGCTGGGGGACAGGGGGCGAGACCCAGTACTTC,TRBD1,TRBV5-1,TRBJ2-5,NA
CSARNVPYEQYF,TGCAGTGCTAGAAATGTCCCCTACGAGCAGTACTTC,NA,TRBV20-1,TRBJ2-7,once
CAISSSGGETEAFF,TGTGCCATCAGTTCGTCAGGGGGTGAGACTGAAGCTTTCTTT,TRBD1,TRBV10-3,TRBJ1-1,NA
CASIGQTDTDTQYF,TGCGCCAGCATAGGGCAGACGGACACAGATACGCAGTATTTT,NA,TRBV5-1,TRBJ2-3,NA
CASSQDSSQGKYEQYF,TGTGCCAGCAGCCAAGATTCATCGCAGGGGAAATACGAGCAGTACTTC,NA,TRBV4-2,TRBJ2-7,few
CSVGTTRSNEQFF,TGCAGCGTTGGGACTACCCGTTCCAATGAGCAGTTCTTC,NA,TRBV29-1,TRBJ2-1,NA
CASSPDPYNEQFF,TGTGCCAGCAGCCCTGATCCCTACAATGAGCAGTTCTTC,NA,TRBV7-8,TRBJ2-1,NA
CAIARERASGELFF,TGTGCCATCGCACGCGAGAGGGCCTCCGGGGAGCTGTTTTTT,NA,TRBV10-3,TRBJ2-2,few
CASSLGPGGRGEQYF,TGTGCCAGCAGTTTAGGGCCGGGGGGGCGAGGCGAGCAGTACTTC,TRBD2,TRBV12-3/TRBV12-4,TRBJ2-7,NA
CASSLSLAQPYNEQFF,TGCGCCAGCAGCCTTAGCCTAGCGCAACCTTACAATGAGCAGTTCTTC,NA,TRBV4-3,TRBJ2-1,NA
CASSKKKREGTDTQYF,TGTGCCAGCAGCAAAAAAAAGCGGGAGGGCACAGATACGCAGTATTTT,NA,TRBV21-1,TRBJ2-3,few
CSAKRLAPSSYEQYF,TGCAGTGCTAAGCGTCTAGCGCCGAGCTCCTACGAGCAGTACTTC,NA,TRBV20-1,TRBJ2-7,NA
CASSPPTGANPRSQYF,TGTGCCAGCAGCCCTCCCACAGGGGCAAACCCCAGGTCGCAGTATTTT,TRBD1,TRBV7-9,TRBJ2-3,many
CSASTLAGDKHNSYEQYF,TGCAGTGCTAGTACCCTAGCGGGAGATAAACACAACTCCTACGAGCAGTACTTC,TRBD2,TRBV20-1,TRBJ2-7,NA
CASSLTAGSGANVLTF,TGCGCCAGCAGCTTGACGGCAGGCTCTGGGGCCAACGTCCTGACTTTC,NA,TRBV5-1,TRBJ2-6,many
CASSLPLAGHTLNEQFF,TGCGCCAGCAGCTTGCCCCTAGCGGGCCACACCCTCAATGAGCAGTTCTTC,TRBD2,TRBV5-1,TRBJ2-1,NA
CASSPWGGNTEAFF,TGTGCCAGCTCACCCTGGGGGGGGAACACTGAAGCTTTCTTT,NA,TRBV18,TRBJ1-1,few
CASSLDPFDRDEKLFF,TGCGCCAGCAGCTTGGACCCCTTCGACAGGGATGAAAAACTGTTTTTT,TRBD1,TRBV5-1,TRBJ1-4,many
CSATRQGRSPQHF,TGCAGTGCTACCAGACAGGGGCGCTCGCCCCAGCATTTT,TRBD1,TRBV20-1,TRBJ1-5,NA
CSARTGQGDYGYTF,TGCAGTGCTAGAACGGGACAGGGTGACTATGGCTACACCTTC,TRBD1,TRBV20-1,TRBJ1-2,NA
CASSQDRLAGYNEQFF,TGCGCCAGCAGCCAAGATAGGCTAGCGGGTTACAATGAGCAGTTCTTC,TRBD2,TRBV4-3,TRBJ2-1,once
CASSYSGQGASYEQYF,TGTGCCAGCAGTTACTCGGGACAGGGGGCATCCTACGAGCAGTACTTC,TRBD1,TRBV6-5,TRBJ2-7,NA
CASSPWDGSYNEQFF,TGTGCCAGCTCACCTTGGGACGGTTCCTACAATGAGCAGTTCTTC,NA,TRBV18,TRBJ2-1,few
CASSLLGQGNVGEKLFF,TGTGCCAGCAGCTTGCTGGGACAGGGAAATGTCGGTGAAAAACTGTTTTTT,TRBD1,TRBV5-6,TRBJ1-4,once
CSAREQDAYNEQFF,TGCAGTGCTAGAGAACAGGACGCCTACAATGAGCAGTTCTTC,NA,TRBV20-1,TRBJ2-1,few
CASSSPATEFF,TGTGCCAGCAGTTCCCCAGCTACTGAGTTCTTC,NA,TRBV28,TRBJ2-1,few
CASSPLANTGELFF,TGTGCCAGCAGCCCACTAGCGAACACCGGGGAGCTGTTTTTT,NA,TRBV7-3,TRBJ2-2,few
CAGGATNEKLFF,TGTGCGGGGGGTGCAACTAATGAAAAACTGTTTTTT,NA,TRBV7-9,TRBJ1-4,many
CASNPTQPNQPQHF,TGTGCCAGTAACCCGACACAACCGAATCAGCCCCAGCATTTT,NA,TRBV19,TRBJ1-5,NA
CASSLASPGSHEKLFF,TGCGCCAGCAGCTTGGCCTCGCCAGGATCCCATGAAAAACTGTTTTTT,NA,TRBV5-1,TRBJ1-4,NA
CSATRTGGTGELFF,TGCAGTGCTACAAGGACAGGGGGCACCGGGGAGCTGTTTTTT,TRBD1,TRBV20-1,TRBJ2-2,NA
CASSPQLVSYNEQFF,TGTGCCAGCAGCCCGCAACTCGTCTCCTACAATGAGCAGTTCTTC,NA,TRBV7-3,TRBJ2-1,medium-sized
CASSYRAGGADTQYF,TGTGCCAGCAGTTACCGAGCGGGGGGAGCAGATACGCAGTATTTT,TRBD2,TRBV6-2/TRBV6-3,TRBJ2-3,few
CASSVSVNYGYTF,TGTGCCAGCAGCGTCAGTGTCAACTATGGCTACACCTTC,NA,TRBV9,TRBJ1-2,once
CASSQDWQGSSYNSPLHF,TGCGCCAGCAGCCAAGATTGGCAGGGGAGCTCCTATAATTCACCCCTCCACTTT,NA,TRBV4-1,TRBJ1-6,NA
CASSMQGRRNTEAFF,TGTGCCAGTAGTATGCAGGGGAGAAGGAACACTGAAGCTTTCTTT,NA,TRBV19,TRBJ1-1,few